The clone carrying this T cell receptor (beta chain) has ten or more counts. TCRdb used MiXCR to reprocess the 5' RACE reads, holding one entry per CDR3 protein. The sample lists about 83,000 distinct CDR3 sequences; roughly 15% were seen once. These data are taken from a study of early T cells in non-severe SARS-CoV-2 infection. The germline V gene encodes CDR1 SGHVS and CDR2 FQNEAQ. CDR3 length: 13 amino acids. V lost 4 bases and J lost 1; bases outside the gene matches: 1. The J gene is TRBJ2-7, the V gene TRBV7-8, with 7 bases identical to TRBD2. The source of this sequence is an adult who was a healthcare worker with PCR-confirmed SARS-CoV-2 infection or an uninfected control (not recorded which). Input material: whole blood. The DNA for the CDR3 is TGTGCCAGCAGCTACGGGGGGTCCTACGAGCAGTACTTC. This translates into CASSYGGSYEQYF. Full variable domain (rest looked up from reference TRBV7-8 and TRBJ2-7): GAGVSQSPRYKVAKRGQDVALRCDPISGHVSLFWYQQALGQGPEFLTYFQNEAQLDKSGLPSDRFFAERPEGSVSTLKIQRTQQEDSAVYLCASSYGGSYEQYFGPGTRLTVT.